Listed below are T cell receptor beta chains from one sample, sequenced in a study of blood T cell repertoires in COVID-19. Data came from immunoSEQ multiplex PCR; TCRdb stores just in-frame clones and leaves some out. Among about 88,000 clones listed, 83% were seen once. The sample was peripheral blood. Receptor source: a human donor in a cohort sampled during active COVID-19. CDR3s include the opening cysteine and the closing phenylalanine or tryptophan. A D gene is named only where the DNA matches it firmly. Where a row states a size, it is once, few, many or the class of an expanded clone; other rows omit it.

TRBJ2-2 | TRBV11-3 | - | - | TGTGCCAGCAGCCTCAGGGATACCGGGGAGCTGTTTTTT | CASSLRDTGELFF
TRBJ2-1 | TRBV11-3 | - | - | TGTGCCAGCAGCGTGCGGGCCTGGGATGAGCAGTTCTTC | CASSVRAWDEQFF
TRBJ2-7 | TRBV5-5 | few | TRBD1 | TGTGCCAGCAGCTTGAACCCGGGACAGGGGGCCCCCTACGAGCAGTACTTC | CASSLNPGQGAPYEQYF
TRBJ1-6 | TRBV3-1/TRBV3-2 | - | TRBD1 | TGTGCCAGCAGCCAGGGACAGCTCGTTAATTCACCCCTCCACTTT | CASSQGQLVNSPLHF
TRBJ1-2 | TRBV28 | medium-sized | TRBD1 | TGTGCCAGCAGTTTAAGGGCCGCCAGGGGGGACTATGGCTACACCTTC | CASSLRAARGDYGYTF
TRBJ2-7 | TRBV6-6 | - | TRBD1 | TGTGCCAGCAGTTCCTCGACAGGGACCTACGAGCAGCACTTC | CASSSSTGTYEQHF
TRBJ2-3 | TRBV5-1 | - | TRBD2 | TGCGCCAGCAGCTTGGAAAAGACTAGCAGTAGCACAGATACGCAGTATTTT | CASSLEKTSSSTDTQYF
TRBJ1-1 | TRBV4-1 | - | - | TGCGCCAGCAGCCAACCGGGACTAAAAGAATATCGAGCTTTCTTT | CASSQPGLKEYRAFF
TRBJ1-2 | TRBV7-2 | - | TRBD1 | TGTGCCAGCAGCTTAGGGACAGGGGCTCACTATGGCTACACCTTC | CASSLGTGAHYGYTF
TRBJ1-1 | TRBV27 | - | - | TGTGCCAGCAGTTTAAATTACAGGGAAAACACTGAAGCTTTCTTT | CASSLNYRENTEAFF
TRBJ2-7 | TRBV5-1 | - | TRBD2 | TGCGCCAGCAGCTTGGGGGCTAGCGGGACGGACGAGCAGTACTTC | CASSLGASGTDEQYF
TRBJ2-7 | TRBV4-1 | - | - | TGCGCCAGCAGCCAAGAAAGAGTGTACGAGCAGTACTTC | CASSQERVYEQYF
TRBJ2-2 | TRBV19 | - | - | TGTGCCAGTAGGGCGGGACAGACGAACACCGGGGAGCTGTTTTTT | CASRAGQTNTGELFF
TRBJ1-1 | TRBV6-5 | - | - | TGTGCCAGCAGGCAAACGGGGGGAAGGAACACTGAAGCTTTCTTT | CASRQTGGRNTEAFF
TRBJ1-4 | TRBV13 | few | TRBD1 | TGTGCCAGCAGCAAGGGACAGGGTGCTAATGAAAAACTGTTTTTT | CASSKGQGANEKLFF
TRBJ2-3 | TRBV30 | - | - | TGTGCCTGGAGTTCGGGACTGGAAGTGCAGTATTTT | CAWSSGLEVQYF
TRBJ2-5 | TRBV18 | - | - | TGTGCCAGCTCACCAACTCGACAGGCCGAAGAGACCCAGTACTTC | CASSPTRQAEETQYF
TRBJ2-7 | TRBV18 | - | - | TGTGCCAGCTCATTTCAGGGTAGGGATGACGAGCAGTACTTC | CASSFQGRDDEQYF
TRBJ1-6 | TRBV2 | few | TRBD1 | TGTGCCAGCAGTGGGACAGGGAGGTTGCCCCTCCACTTT | CASSGTGRLPLHF
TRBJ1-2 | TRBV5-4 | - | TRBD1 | TGTGCCAGCAGCTTCAACAGGGGGCACGGCTACACCTTC | CASSFNRGHGYTF
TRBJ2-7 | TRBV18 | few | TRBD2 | TGTGCCAGCTCACCACCATCTAGCGGGGGCGCCTCCTACGAGCAGTACTTC | CASSPPSSGGASYEQYF
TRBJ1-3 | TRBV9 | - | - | TGTGCCAGCAGCGCCTTGGAGAACACCATATATTTT | CASSALENTIYF
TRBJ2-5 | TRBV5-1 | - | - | TGCGCCAGCAGCCCAATTCCAGGGACTGAGACCCAGTACTTC | CASSPIPGTETQYF
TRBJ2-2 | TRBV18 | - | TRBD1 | TGTGCCAGCTCATCCGGGACAGCGAACACCGGGGAGCTGTTTTTT | CASSSGTANTGELFF
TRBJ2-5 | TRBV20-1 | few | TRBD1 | TGCAGTGCTAGTACCTGGGACAGGGAAGAGACCCAGTACTTC | CSASTWDREETQYF
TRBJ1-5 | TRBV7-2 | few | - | TGTGCCAGCAGCGCGGACAGAGCTCATCAGCCCCAGCATTTT | CASSADRAHQPQHF
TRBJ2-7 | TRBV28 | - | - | TGTGCCAGCAAATCGAGCTTCTCCTACGAGCAGTACTTC | CASKSSFSYEQYF
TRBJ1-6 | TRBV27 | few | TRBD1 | TGTGCCAGCAGTCGTTCCGGGACAGGGGATTCACCCCTCCACTTT | CASSRSGTGDSPLHF
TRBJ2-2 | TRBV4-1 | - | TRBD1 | TGCGCCAGCACCCCAGCCCAGGGGGCGGTTGTCGGGGAGCTGTTTTTT | CASTPAQGAVVGELFF
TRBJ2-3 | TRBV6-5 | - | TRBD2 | TGTGCCAGCAGAGTAGCGGGAGTGGGGTCAGATACGCAGTATTTT | CASRVAGVGSDTQYF
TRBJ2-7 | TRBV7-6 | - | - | TGTGCCAGCAGCTCCGCCCCCGTCAGCTCCTACGAGCAGTACTTC | CASSSAPVSSYEQYF
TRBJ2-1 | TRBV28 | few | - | TGTGCCAGCAAAGAGAACCACAATGAGCAGTTCTTC | CASKENHNEQFF
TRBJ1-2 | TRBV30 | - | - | TGTGCCTGGAGCGAATATCGGTTGAACTATGGCTACACCTTC | CAWSEYRLNYGYTF
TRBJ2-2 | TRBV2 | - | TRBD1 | TGTGCCAGCAGTGAAGATCTTCCGGGACAGGGGAGTAGGAAGCTGTTTTTT | CASSEDLPGQGSRKLFF
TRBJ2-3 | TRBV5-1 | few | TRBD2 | TGCGCCAGCAGCTTGGGACTAGCGGACCTCGAAAATACGCAGTATTTT | CASSLGLADLENTQYF
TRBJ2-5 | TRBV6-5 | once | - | TGTGCCAGCAGTTACTCCCAGGGCCAAGAGACCCAGTACTTC | CASSYSQGQETQYF
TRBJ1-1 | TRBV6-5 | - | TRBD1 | TGTGCCAGCAGTTACTCGAGGGGACAGGGAGACACTGAAGCTTTCTTT | CASSYSRGQGDTEAFF
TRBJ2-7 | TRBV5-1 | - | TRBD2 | TGCGCCAGCAGCTTGGCCATCGGGACTAGCGACTACGAGCAGTACTTC | CASSLAIGTSDYEQYF
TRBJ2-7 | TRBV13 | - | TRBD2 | TGTGCCAGCAGCTCAGTCCTCGGGGGGTATGCCTACGAGCAGTACTTC | CASSSVLGGYAYEQYF
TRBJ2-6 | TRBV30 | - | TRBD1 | TGTGCCTGGAGTTGGGGACAGATCTCTGGGGCCAACGTCCTGACTTTC | CAWSWGQISGANVLTF
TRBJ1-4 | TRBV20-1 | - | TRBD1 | TGCAGTGCTAGTGAACAGGGGTTAAAGGAAAAACTGTTTTTT | CSASEQGLKEKLFF
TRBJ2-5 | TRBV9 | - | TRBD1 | TGTGCCAGCAGCGTAGCTTCGGGACAGGGAGTGGGAGAGACCCAGTACTTC | CASSVASGQGVGETQYF
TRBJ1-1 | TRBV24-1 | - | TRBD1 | TGTGCCACCGAGGGGGCATTGAACACTGAAGCTTTCTTT | CATEGALNTEAFF
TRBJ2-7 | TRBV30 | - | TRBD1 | TGTGCCTGGACCCCCGGGGACAGGACCTACGAGCAGTACTTC | CAWTPGDRTYEQYF
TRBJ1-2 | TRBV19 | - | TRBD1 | TGTGCCAGTAGTATGGGGGACAGGGTGGTCGGCTACACCTTC | CASSMGDRVVGYTF
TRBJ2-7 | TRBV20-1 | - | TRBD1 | TGCAGTGCTAGTCACCCACGGACAGGGAATTACGAGCAGTACTTC | CSASHPRTGNYEQYF
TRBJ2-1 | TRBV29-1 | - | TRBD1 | TGCAGCGTTGAATTCGGACAGGCTGGACGGAATGAGCAGTTCTTC | CSVEFGQAGRNEQFF
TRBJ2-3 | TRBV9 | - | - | TGTGCCAGCAGCGAGAGGGGGGGCTACCCAGATACGCAGTATTTT | CASSERGGYPDTQYF
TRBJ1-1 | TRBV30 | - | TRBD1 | TGTGCCGTAAACAGGGGAGCGGAATTAAAGAAGGCTTTCTTT | CAVNRGAELKKAFF
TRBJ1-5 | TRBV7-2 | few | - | TGTGCCAGCAGCCTAACGGTTAGCAATCAGCCCCAGCATTTT | CASSLTVSNQPQHF
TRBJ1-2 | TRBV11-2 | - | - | TGTGCCAGCAGCTTAGATGGGTTGGGGAGCTATAACTATGGCTACACCTTC | CASSLDGLGSYNYGYTF
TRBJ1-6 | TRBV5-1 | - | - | TGCGCCAGCAGCCTGGACGGGGCGGGAGATTCACCCCTCCACTTT | CASSLDGAGDSPLHF